This T cell receptor beta chain was observed in a study of cytomegalovirus exposure and HLA in healthy donors. Study observations and caveats: Sequencing likely caused a cluster of highly shared sequence variants. In an earlier analysis, most TCR beta V segments were productive about 87% or about 30% of the time. Specificity for CMV antigens was confirmed in vitro for a few of the CMV-associated chains. The authors later found HLA-associated TCR beta chains more clonally expanded than equally common others.

The PCR contained 60 Vbeta and 13 Jbeta primers. Assay: immunoSEQ multiplex PCR; the TCRdb copy retains only in-frame clones and omits some. The sample includes roughly 150,000 clones, 65% to 85% seen only once; the top ten take roughly 3.5%. With regard to this clone: Its antigen is as yet unknown.

Sequenced sample: PBMCs. This receptor was taken from a male donor in good health and CMV-seronegative.

CDR3 loop: CAWSLKRGDTEAFF. The CDR3 coding sequence is TGTGCCTGGAGTTTAAAAAGGGGTGACACTGAAGCTTTCTTT. The chain recombines TRBV30 with TRBJ1-1; D is perhaps TRBD1 (5 bases). Germline V gene data show CDR1 as GTSNPN and CDR2 as SVGIG (reference sequence). The V end lost 2 bases, the J end lost 3 bases, and 13 bases lay between the germline ends. The CDR3 runs 14 residues.